Presented here are 21 T cell receptor beta chains from one specimen sequenced in a study of Ad26.COV2.S vaccination and SARS-CoV-2 variants. TCRdb keeps only in-frame clones here, not all; method: immunoSEQ multiplex PCR. The table includes about 460,000 clones, 89% detected once. Treatment: around 19 received Ad26.COV2.S at low or high dose, single or two shots; roughly five received placebo; per-sample allocation not given. Sampling took place 63 days after the first vaccine or placebo injection. Sequencing used peripheral blood, obtained in a trial of Ad26.COV2.S vaccine versus placebo. These receptors were obtained from a person aged 18-65 years who received the Ad26.COV2.S COVID-19 vaccine or a placebo.

In its sample, this clone was seen once. The gene calls are TRBV30 and TRBJ1-3, with a tentative D call TRBD1 (5 bases). V was shortened by 0 bases and J by 0 bases, with 15 bases between the two germline ends. CDR1 is GTSNPN, CDR2 SVGIG, per germline (reference sequence). The CDR3 covers 17 residues. The CDR3 DNA reads TGTGCCTGGAGTGTAAAGGGACGGGAACTCTCTGGAAACACCATATATTTT. Translated: CAWSVKGRELSGNTIYF.

V gene TRBV19 combines with J gene TRBJ1-5; D is undetermined. Between the trimmed V and J ends, which lost 3 bases and 0 bases, there was a span of 9 bases. Germline V CDR1 and CDR2: LNHDA, SQIVND (reference sequence). The CDR3 loop spans 15 amino acids. Here the CDR3 DNA reads TGTGCCAGTAGTATGAAGCCAGATAGCAATCAGCCCCAGCATTTT. Residues: CASSMKPDSNQPQHF.

The chain has TRBV27 and TRBJ1-4, with D possibly matching TRBD1 (5 bases). The V and J ends lost 5 bases and 8 bases respectively, with 15 bases between them. There are 14 residues in the CDR3. CDR1 is MNHEY, CDR2 SMNVEV, per germline (reference sequence). As DNA, the CDR3 is TGTGCCAGCAGTCCCCGTGGGGCAGGAGAAAAACTGTTTTTT. Its translation is CASSPRGAGEKLFF. Looking up the rest from reference TRBV27 and TRBJ1-4 gives the full variable domain: EAQVTQNPRYLITVTGKKLTVTCSQNMNHEYMSWYRQDPGLGLRQIYYSMNVEVTDKGDVPEGYKVSRKEKRNFPLILESPSPNQTSLYFCASSPRGAGEKLFFGSGTQLSVL.

The chain employs TRBV11-3 and TRBJ2-1; 7 nucleotides line up with TRBD2. From germline, CDR1 is SGHNT and CDR2 YENEEA. V was pared by 8 bases and J by 4 bases, with 2 bases of the junction left unmatched. The CDR3 loop spans 12 amino acids. The CDR3 coding sequence is TGTGCCAGCGGGAGGGGTTACAATGAGCAGTTCTTC. This translates into CASGRGYNEQFF.

The genes are TRBV6-2 or TRBV6-3 and TRBJ2-7; D uncertain. Germline CDR1 reads MNHEY; CDR2 reads SVGEGT. Trimming took 1 base from V and 5 from J, leaving 3 bases between them. The CDR3 loop spans 11 amino acids. CDR3 in amino acids: CASSYYDEQYF. The DNA for the CDR3 is TGTGCCAGCAGTTACTACGACGAGCAGTACTTC.

The genes are TRBV12-3 or TRBV12-4 and TRBJ2-7; 8 bases fit TRBD1. The ends lost 2 bases at V and 6 bases at J; junction bases unmatched: 3. This CDR3 is 13 amino acids long. CDR3 region: CASSLRTGSEQYF. The CDR3 nucleotides read TGTGCCAGCAGTTTAAGGACAGGGAGCGAGCAGTACTTC.

This clone was seen a handful of times. This sequence joins TRBV18 and TRBJ2-7; 7 bases line up with TRBD1. V shed 3 bases, J shed 4 bases, and the junction held 0 bases outside the gene matches. This CDR3 region has 12 residues. From germline, CDR1 is KGHSH and CDR2 LQKENI. CDR3 coding DNA: TGTGCCAGCTCACCGGGACAGTACGAGCAGTACTTC. Residues: CASSPGQYEQYF.

This chain uses TRBV7-3 with TRBJ1-1, with TRBD1 as a possible D gene (5 bases). The CDR3 is made up of 12 amino acids. Germline CDR1 is SGHTA and CDR2 is FQGTGA. V lost 5 bases to trimming and J lost 7 bases, with 11 bases between them. This chain's CDR3 is CASSRPGGEAFF. The DNA for the CDR3 is TGTGCCAGCAGCCGACCGGGGGGTGAAGCTTTCTTT.

The V gene is TRBV6-5, the J gene TRBJ1-6; D gene unclear. Germline CDR1 is MNHEY and CDR2 is SVGAGI. V lost 8 bases and J 6 bases, leaving 14 bases between the germline ends. The CDR3 spans 14 residues. In DNA, the CDR3 is TGTGCCAGCGTTGCCTTGGGGTCTAATTCACCCCTCCACTTT. Its protein product is CASVALGSNSPLHF.

This chain links TRBV3-1 (or the pseudogene TRBV3-2) with TRBJ1-1, with 7 bases fitting TRBD1. CDR1 and CDR2 from the germline V gene are LGHDT and YNNKEL (reference sequence). Unmatched junction bases numbered 10, after V lost 2 bases and J lost 4 bases. This CDR3 is built from 16 residues. For the CDR3, the DNA is TGTGCCAGCAGCCAAAGCGACAGGGTTTGGAGCACTGAAGCTTTCTTT. Protein sequence: CASSQSDRVWSTEAFF.

The chain uses TRBV4-1 and TRBJ2-1; maybe TRBD2 (6 bases). Trimming removed 0 bases from V and 0 bases from J, with 15 bases in between. The CDR3 has 18 amino acids. Germline CDR1 and CDR2: MGHRA and YSYEKL. CDR3 loop: CASSQELGLALSYNEQFF. CDR3 DNA: TGCGCCAGCAGCCAAGAATTAGGGCTAGCGCTCTCCTACAATGAGCAGTTCTTC.

The J gene is TRBJ2-3, the V gene TRBV10-3, with D tentatively TRBD1 (6 bases). CDR1 is ENHRY and CDR2 is SYGVKD in the germline V gene. The CDR3 is 14 amino acids. Trimming removed 8 bases at V and 6 bases at J, with 18 bases between. CDR3 in DNA: TGTGCCATCGCGGTTGGGGGCGAATGGGATACGCAGTATTTT. It encodes CAIAVGGEWDTQYF.

The V call is TRBV27, the J call TRBJ2-3; 8 nucleotides agree with TRBD2. The CDR3 has 16 amino acids. V dropped 5 bases and J dropped 2; count of bases not matched to a gene: 9. Germline V gene data show CDR1 as MNHEY and CDR2 as SMNVEV (reference sequence). The CDR3 DNA reads as TGTGCCAGCAGTCCACTACTAGCGGACTCCACAGATACGCAGTATTTT. Translation gives CASSPLLADSTDTQYF.

The gene calls are TRBV5-4 and TRBJ2-7; 7 bases are a match to TRBD1. The J segment lost 6 bases and the V segment lost 4 bases, leaving 4 bases of the junction unmatched. This CDR3 has 12 amino acids. Germline CDR1 reads SGHNT; CDR2 reads YYREEE (reference sequence). This CDR3 is CASSIGQAEQYF. CDR3 nucleotides: TGTGCCAGCAGCATAGGACAGGCCGAGCAGTACTTC.

The chain links TRBV13 to TRBJ1-2; 7 nucleotides line up with TRBD1. The CDR3 extends over 14 amino acids. Germline trimming cut 3 bases from V and 6 bases from J; bases unmatched to any gene: 7. Germline lookup yields CDR1 PRHDT and CDR2 FYEKMQ (reference sequence). In nucleotides, the CDR3 is TGTGCCAGCAGCTTCGCCCCGGGACAGAATGGCTACACCTTC. Its translation is CASSFAPGQNGYTF.

This clone was observed once. The chain recombines TRBV7-2 with TRBJ2-1; D might be TRBD1 (5 bases). This CDR3 spans 14 amino acids. The V gene's germline CDR1 is SGHTA and CDR2 FQGNSA. The ends were cut back, 3 bases at V and 9 bases at J, with 15 bases in the middle. This CDR3 reads CASSFIRGGIEQFF. The CDR3 DNA follows: TGTGCCAGCAGCTTCATTAGGGGTGGAATTGAGCAGTTCTTC.

The rearrangement uses TRBV15 and TRBJ2-5; 7 positions match TRBD2. From germline, CDR1 is LNHNV and CDR2 YYDKDF (reference sequence). Losses at the gene ends were 2 bases for V and 1 base for J; bases not matched to a gene: 13. The CDR3 extends over 18 amino acids. CDR3 in DNA: TGTGCCACCAGCAGAAACCTCGCAGCGGGAACGTTCCAAGAGACCCAGTACTTC. Its protein is CATSRNLAAGTFQETQYF.

The rearrangement joins TRBV5-5 to TRBJ1-5; TRBD1 might be the D (6 bases). V shed 1 base and J shed 3 bases, with 11 bases lying between them. Germline V gene data show CDR1 as SGHKS and CDR2 as YYEKEE (reference sequence). The CDR3 contains 15 residues. The CDR3 is CASSLRRDTNQPQHF. CDR3 nucleotide sequence: TGTGCCAGCAGCTTGAGACGGGACACCAATCAGCCCCAGCATTTT.

The chain employs TRBV5-5 and TRBJ1-3, with D uncertain. Trimming took off 2 bases at V and 4 bases at J, with 7 bases between the two ends. There are 13 residues in the CDR3. The germline V gene has CDR1 SGHKS and CDR2 YYEKEE (reference sequence). CDR3 coding DNA: TGTGCCAGCAGCTTAGGAGGCGGAAACACCATATATTTT. Protein: CASSLGGGNTIYF. The full variable domain, its missing parts supplied by reference TRBV5-5 and TRBJ1-3, is DAGVTQSPTHLIKTRGQQVTLRCSPISGHKSVSWYQQVLGQGPQFIFQYYEKEERGRGNFPDRFSARQFPNYSSELNVNALLLGDSALYLCASSLGGGNTIYFGEGSWLTVV.

The rearrangement uses TRBV5-1 and TRBJ2-2; no clear D gene. Trimming shortened V by 0 bases and J by 1 base, and 13 bases separated the two germline ends. Germline values: CDR1 SGHRS, CDR2 YFSETQ. This CDR3 has 17 amino acids. Written as DNA, the CDR3 is TGCGCCAGCAGCTTGGCCTATAGGGCCGGGAACACCGGGGAGCTGTTTTTT. Its protein product is CASSLAYRAGNTGELFF.

This chain connects TRBV10-2 to TRBJ2-5; the match to TRBD2 covers 9 bases. CDR1 and CDR2 (germline): WSHSY, SAAADI. The ends lost 10 bases at V and 5 bases at J; junction bases unmatched: 8. The CDR3 contains 13 residues. In nucleotides, the CDR3 is TGCGCCACGGGGGTGGCGGGAGGGGAGACCCAGTACTTC. It is translated as CATGVAGGETQYF.